This T cell receptor (beta chain) stems from a study of T cell responses to AZD1222 COVID-19 vaccine. In the case of this clone: The antigen is unknown.

Regarding the study as a whole: Donors skewed white British and female; clonal diversity was possibly underestimated. When two AZD1222 doses had been given, Spike-specific TCR breadth and depth rose.

In germline, CDR1 is SGDLS, CDR2 YYNGEE. Trimming cost V 0 bases and J 6 bases, with 5 bases left between them. This CDR3 has 12 residues. The repertoire was sequenced with immunoSEQ multiplex PCR; TCRdb's copy has only in-frame clones and lacks some. The data hold over 40,000 clones, with over 80% observed a single time. This chain links TRBV9 with TRBJ2-3; D gene unclear. The sample in question was peripheral blood, obtained on day 0 of AZD1222 vaccination. The receptor was derived from an adult in good health. The CDR3 spells CASSVAEDTQYF. The CDR3 DNA reads TGTGCCAGCAGCGTAGCCGAGGATACGCAGTATTTT.